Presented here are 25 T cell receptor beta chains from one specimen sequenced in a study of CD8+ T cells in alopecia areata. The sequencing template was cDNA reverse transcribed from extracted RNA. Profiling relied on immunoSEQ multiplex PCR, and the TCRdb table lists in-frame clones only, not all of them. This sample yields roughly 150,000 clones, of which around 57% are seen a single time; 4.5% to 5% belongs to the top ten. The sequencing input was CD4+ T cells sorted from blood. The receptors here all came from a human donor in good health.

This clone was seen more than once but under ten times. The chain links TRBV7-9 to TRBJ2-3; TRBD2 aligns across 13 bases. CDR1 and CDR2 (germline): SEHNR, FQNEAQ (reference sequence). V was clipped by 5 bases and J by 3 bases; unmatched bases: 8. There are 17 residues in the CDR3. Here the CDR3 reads CASSRGGLAGVTDTQYF. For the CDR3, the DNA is TGTGCCAGCAGCCGCGGTGGACTAGCGGGAGTGACAGATACGCAGTATTTT.

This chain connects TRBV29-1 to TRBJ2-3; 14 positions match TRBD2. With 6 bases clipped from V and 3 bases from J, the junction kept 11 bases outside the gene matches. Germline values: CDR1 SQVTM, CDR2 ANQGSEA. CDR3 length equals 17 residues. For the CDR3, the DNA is TGCAGCGTGCGACTCAGACTAGCGGGAGGGCGAACAGATACGCAGTATTTT. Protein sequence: CSVRLRLAGGRTDTQYF.

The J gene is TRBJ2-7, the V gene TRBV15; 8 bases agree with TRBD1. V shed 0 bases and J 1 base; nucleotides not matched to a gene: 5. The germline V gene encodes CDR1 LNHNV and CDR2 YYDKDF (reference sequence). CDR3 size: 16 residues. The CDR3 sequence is CATSREGTGFSYEQYF. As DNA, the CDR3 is TGTGCCACCAGCAGAGAAGGGACAGGTTTTTCCTACGAGCAGTACTTC.

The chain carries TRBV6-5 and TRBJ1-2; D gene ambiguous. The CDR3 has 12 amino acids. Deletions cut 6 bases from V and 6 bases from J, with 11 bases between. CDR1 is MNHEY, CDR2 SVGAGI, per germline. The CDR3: CASRRGDDGYTF. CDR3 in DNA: TGTGCCAGCAGGCGAGGAGACGATGGCTACACCTTC.

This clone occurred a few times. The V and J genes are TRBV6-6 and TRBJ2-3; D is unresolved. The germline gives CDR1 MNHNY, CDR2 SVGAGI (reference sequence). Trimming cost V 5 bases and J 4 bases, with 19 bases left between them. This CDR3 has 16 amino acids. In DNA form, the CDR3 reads TGTGCCAGCAGTAACCTACACGCCCGAAAGGCAGATACGCAGTATTTT. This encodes CASSNLHARKADTQYF.

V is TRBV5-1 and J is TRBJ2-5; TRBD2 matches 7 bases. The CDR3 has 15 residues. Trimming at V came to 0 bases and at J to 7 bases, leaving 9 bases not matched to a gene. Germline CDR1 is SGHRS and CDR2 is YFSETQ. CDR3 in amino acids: CASSLALAGERTQYF. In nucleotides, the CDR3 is TGCGCCAGCAGCTTGGCCTTAGCGGGCGAACGGACCCAGTACTTC.

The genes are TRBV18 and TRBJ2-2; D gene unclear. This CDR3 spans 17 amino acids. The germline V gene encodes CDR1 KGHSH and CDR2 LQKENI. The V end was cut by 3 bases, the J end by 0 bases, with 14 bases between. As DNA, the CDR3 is TGTGCCAGCTCACCTTCCCCCCCAGACGCGAACACCGGGGAGCTGTTTTTT. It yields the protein CASSPSPPDANTGELFF.

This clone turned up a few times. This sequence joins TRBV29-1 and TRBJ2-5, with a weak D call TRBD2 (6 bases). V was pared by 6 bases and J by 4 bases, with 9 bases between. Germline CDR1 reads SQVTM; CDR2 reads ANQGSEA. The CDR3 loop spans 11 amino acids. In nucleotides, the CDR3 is TGCAGCGTACGGGAGTCAGAGACCCAGTACTTC. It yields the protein CSVRESETQYF.

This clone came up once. The CDR3 coding sequence is TGCAGCGTCGATCGACGGACAGGGGGCTCTGAGCAGTTCTTC. Amino acid sequence: CSVDRRTGGSEQFF. V is TRBV29-1 and J is TRBJ2-1; the match to TRBD1 covers 11 bases. Trimming cost V 6 bases and J 9 bases; bases outside gene matches: 10. Germline V lookup: CDR1 SQVTM, CDR2 ANQGSEA. The CDR3 contains 14 residues.

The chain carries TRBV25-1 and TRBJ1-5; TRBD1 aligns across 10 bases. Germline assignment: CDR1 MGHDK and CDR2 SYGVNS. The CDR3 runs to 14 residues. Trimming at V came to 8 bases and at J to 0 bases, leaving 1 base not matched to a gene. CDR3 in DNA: TGTGCCAGCGGGACAGGGGATAGCAATCAGCCCCAGCATTTT. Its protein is CASGTGDSNQPQHF.

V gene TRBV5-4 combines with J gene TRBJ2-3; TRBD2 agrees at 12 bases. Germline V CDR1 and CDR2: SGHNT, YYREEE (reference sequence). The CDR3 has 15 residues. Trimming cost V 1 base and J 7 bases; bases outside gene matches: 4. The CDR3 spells CASSLLAGGRNTQYF. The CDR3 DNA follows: TGTGCCAGCAGCTTGCTAGCGGGAGGGCGAAATACGCAGTATTTT.

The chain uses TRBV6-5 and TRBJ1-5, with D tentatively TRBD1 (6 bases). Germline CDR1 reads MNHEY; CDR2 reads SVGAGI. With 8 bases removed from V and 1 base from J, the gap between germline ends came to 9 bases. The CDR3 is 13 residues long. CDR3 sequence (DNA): TGTGCCAGCGCGGACAGCAGCAATCAGCCCCAGCATTTT. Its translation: CASADSSNQPQHF.

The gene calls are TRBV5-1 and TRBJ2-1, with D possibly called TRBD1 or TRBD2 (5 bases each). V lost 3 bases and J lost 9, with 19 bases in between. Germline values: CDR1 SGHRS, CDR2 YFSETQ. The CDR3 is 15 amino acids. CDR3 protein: CASSYYPGRAGEQFF. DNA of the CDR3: TGCGCCAGCAGCTATTATCCAGGGCGGGCCGGTGAGCAGTTCTTC.

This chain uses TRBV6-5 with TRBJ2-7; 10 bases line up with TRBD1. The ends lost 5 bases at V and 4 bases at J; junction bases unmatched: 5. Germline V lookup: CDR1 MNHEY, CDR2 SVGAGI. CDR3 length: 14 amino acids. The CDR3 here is CASSPGQGIYEQYF. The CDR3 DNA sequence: TGTGCCAGCAGTCCGGGACAGGGGATTTACGAGCAGTACTTC.

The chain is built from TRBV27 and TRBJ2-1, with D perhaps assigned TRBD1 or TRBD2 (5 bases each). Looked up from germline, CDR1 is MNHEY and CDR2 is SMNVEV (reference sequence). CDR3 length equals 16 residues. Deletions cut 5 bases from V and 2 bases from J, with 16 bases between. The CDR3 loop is CASSAGTTGPYNEQFF. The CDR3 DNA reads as TGTGCCAGCAGTGCCGGGACGACCGGACCCTACAATGAGCAGTTCTTC.

The CDR3, as DNA: TGTGCCAGCAGCGTAGGTAGCGGTCCCACGGCGGGTGAGCAGTTCTTC. Protein sequence: CASSVGSGPTAGEQFF. The rearrangement joins TRBV9 to TRBJ2-1, with D possibly being TRBD2 (6 bases). Trimming removed 0 bases from V and 9 bases from J, with 19 bases in between. The germline gives CDR1 SGDLS, CDR2 YYNGEE. The CDR3 spans 16 residues.

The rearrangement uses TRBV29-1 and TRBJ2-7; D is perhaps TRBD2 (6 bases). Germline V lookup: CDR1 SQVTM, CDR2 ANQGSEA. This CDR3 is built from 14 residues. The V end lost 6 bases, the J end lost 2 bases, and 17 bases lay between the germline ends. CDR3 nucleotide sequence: TGCAGCGTGCTTCGAGGACCGGGGGCCTACGAGCAGTACTTC. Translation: CSVLRGPGAYEQYF.

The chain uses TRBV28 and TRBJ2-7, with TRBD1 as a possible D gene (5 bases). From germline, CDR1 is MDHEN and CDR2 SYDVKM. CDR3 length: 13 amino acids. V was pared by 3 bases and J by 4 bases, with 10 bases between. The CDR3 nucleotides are TGTGCCAGCAGTTTCACAGGAACGTACGAGCAGTACTTC. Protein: CASSFTGTYEQYF.

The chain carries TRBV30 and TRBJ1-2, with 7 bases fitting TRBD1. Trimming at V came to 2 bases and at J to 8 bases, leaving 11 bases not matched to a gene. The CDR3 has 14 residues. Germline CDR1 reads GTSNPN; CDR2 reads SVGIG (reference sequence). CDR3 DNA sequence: TGTGCCTGGAGTCCCCCGACAGGGACGAGAGGCTACACCTTC. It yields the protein CAWSPPTGTRGYTF.

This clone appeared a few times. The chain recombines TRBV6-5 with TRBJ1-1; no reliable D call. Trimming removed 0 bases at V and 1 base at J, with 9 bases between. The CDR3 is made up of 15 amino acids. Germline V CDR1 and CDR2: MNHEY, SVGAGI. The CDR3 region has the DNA TGTGCCAGCAGTTACTCCCTTAGGAGGAACACTGAAGCTTTCTTT. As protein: CASSYSLRRNTEAFF.

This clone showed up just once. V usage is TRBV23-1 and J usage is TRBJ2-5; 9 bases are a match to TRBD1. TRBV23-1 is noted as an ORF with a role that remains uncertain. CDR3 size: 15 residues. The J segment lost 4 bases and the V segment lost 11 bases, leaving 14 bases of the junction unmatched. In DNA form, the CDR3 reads TGCGCCCCGAGAGGACAGGGGCGGCCCCGAGAGACCCAGTACTTC. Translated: CAPRGQGRPRETQYF.

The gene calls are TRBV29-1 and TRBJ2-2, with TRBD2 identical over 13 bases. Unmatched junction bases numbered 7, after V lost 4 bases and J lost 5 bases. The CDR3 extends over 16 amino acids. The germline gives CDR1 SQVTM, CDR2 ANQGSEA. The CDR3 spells CSVALAGGPWTGELFF. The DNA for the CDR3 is TGCAGCGTTGCACTAGCGGGAGGGCCGTGGACCGGGGAGCTGTTTTTT.

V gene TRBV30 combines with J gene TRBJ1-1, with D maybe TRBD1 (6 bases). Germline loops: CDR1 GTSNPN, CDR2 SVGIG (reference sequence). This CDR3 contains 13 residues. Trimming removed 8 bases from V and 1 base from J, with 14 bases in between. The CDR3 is CAQCRGSNTEAFF. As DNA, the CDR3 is TGTGCCCAATGCAGGGGATCGAACACTGAAGCTTTCTTT.

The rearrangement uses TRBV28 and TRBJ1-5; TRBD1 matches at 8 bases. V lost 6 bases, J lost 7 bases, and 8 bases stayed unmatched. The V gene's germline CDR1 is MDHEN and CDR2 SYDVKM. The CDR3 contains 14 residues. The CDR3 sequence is CASRGGQAYQPQHF. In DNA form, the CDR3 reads TGTGCCAGCAGGGGGGGACAGGCTTACCAGCCCCAGCATTTT.

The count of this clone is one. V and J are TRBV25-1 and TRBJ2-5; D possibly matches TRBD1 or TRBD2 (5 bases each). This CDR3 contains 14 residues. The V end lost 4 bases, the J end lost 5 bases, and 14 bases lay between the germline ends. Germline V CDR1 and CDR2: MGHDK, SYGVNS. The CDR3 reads CASSGGGLGETQYF. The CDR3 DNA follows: TGTGCCAGCAGTGGGGGCGGGTTAGGGGAGACCCAGTACTTC. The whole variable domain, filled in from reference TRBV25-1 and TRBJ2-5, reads EADIYQTPRYLVIGTGKKITLECSQTMGHDKMYWYQQDPGMELHLIHYSYGVNSTEKGDLSSESTVSRIRTEHFPLTLESARPSHTSQYLCASSGGGLGETQYFGPGTRLLVL.